These 11 T cell receptor beta chains originate from one sample sequenced in a study of blood T cells in healthy people across ages. Together with a sample-barcoded 5' primer, a J-beta primer mix was included in a second PCR lasting roughly 6 to 12 cycles. TCRdb redid the calling of the 5' RACE reads with MiXCR, one entry per CDR3 protein. The sample consists of hundreds of thousands of distinct CDR3 sequences, roughly 41% of them appearing once. The sample taken for sequencing was blood. These receptors originate from a man of 80 years or more in good health.

The V call is TRBV5-1, the J call TRBJ2-7, with TRBD1 identical over 10 bases. The J segment lost 5 bases and the V segment lost 5 bases, leaving 13 bases of the junction unmatched. This CDR3 is built from 16 residues. The V gene's germline CDR1 is SGHRS and CDR2 YFSETQ. The CDR3 DNA reads as TGCGCCAGCAGTCGAGCCGGGACAGGGGCTATCCACGAGCAGTACTTC. Residues: CASSRAGTGAIHEQYF. Drawing the rest from reference TRBV5-1 and TRBJ2-7, the complete variable domain is KAGVTQTPRYLIKTRGQQVTLSCSPISGHRSVSWYQQTPGQGLQFLFEYFSETQRNKGNFPGRFSGRQFSNSRSEMNVSTLELGDSALYLCASSRAGTGAIHEQYFGPGTRLTVT.

The chain employs TRBV3-1 and TRBJ2-7; 9 bases align to TRBD1. This CDR3 spans 16 amino acids. Trimming took 4 bases from V and 2 from J; bases not matched to a gene: 9. Germline CDR1 is LGHDT and CDR2 is YNNKEL (reference sequence). The CDR3 DNA sequence: TGTGCCAGCAGCCTTCTACCGGGACAGGGTACCTACGAGCAGTACTTC. It yields the protein CASSLLPGQGTYEQYF.

The chain employs TRBV20-1 and TRBJ1-5, with 10 bases aligning to TRBD1. The trim removed 2 bases at V and 2 bases at J, leaving 3 bases unmatched. The CDR3 has 15 amino acids. Germline loops: CDR1 DFQATT, CDR2 SNEGSKA (reference sequence). CDR3 amino acids: CSARPGTGGNQPQHF. In nucleotides, the CDR3 is TGCAGTGCTAGACCTGGGACAGGGGGCAATCAGCCCCAGCATTTT.

The genes are TRBV6-5 and TRBJ2-1; tentatively, D is TRBD2 (6 bases). The DNA matches TRBJ2-7 better at its end, which makes the J call doubtful. CDR1 and CDR2 (germline): MNHEY, SVGAGI. This CDR3 is built from 17 residues. CDR3 DNA sequence: TGTGCCAGCAGTTACTCGTCTGCGGGAATGTCGTACAATGAGCAGTACTTC. Translating gives CASSYSSAGMSYNEQYF.

The J gene is TRBJ1-1, the V gene TRBV5-4; the match to TRBD1 covers 7 bases. V lost 4 bases and J lost 1; bases outside the gene matches: 7. Per germline, CDR1 SGHNT and CDR2 YYREEE (reference sequence). This CDR3 is 15 amino acids long. The CDR3 is CASSQETGSNTEAFF. The CDR3 coding sequence is TGTGCCAGCAGCCAGGAGACAGGGTCGAACACTGAAGCTTTCTTT.

The rearrangement links TRBV12-3 or TRBV12-4 to TRBJ2-1, with a tentative D call TRBD2 (6 bases). TRBJ2-7 matches the DNA end more closely, so the J call is doubtful. The CDR3 is 16 residues long. CDR3 amino acids: CASRGGGWVTYNEQYF. The CDR3 nucleotides read TGTGCCAGCAGGGGGGGTGGCTGGGTCACCTACAATGAGCAGTACTTC.

This clonotype was detected many times. The J gene is TRBJ1-1, the V gene TRBV12-3 or TRBV12-4, with D maybe TRBD1 (6 bases). V was pared by 5 bases and J by 0 bases, with 13 bases between. The length of the CDR3 is 15 residues. This chain's CDR3 is CASSTTGFMNTEAFF. CDR3 coding DNA: TGTGCCAGCAGTACCACAGGGTTCATGAACACTGAAGCTTTCTTT.

This clonotype has more than one count but fewer than ten. The V call is TRBV7-9, the J call TRBJ2-3; a possible D gene is TRBD1 (7 bases). This CDR3 region has 12 residues. Germline V gene lookup returns CDR1 SEHNR and CDR2 FQNEAQ (reference sequence). The V gene lost 8 bases and the J gene lost 6 bases, with 12 bases spanning the gap. The CDR3 coding sequence is TGTGCCAGCCTAGCAGGGGGGGATACGCAGTATTTT. This translates into CASLAGGDTQYF.

V is TRBV27 and J is TRBJ2-3, with 14 bases matching TRBD2. The V segment lost 1 base and the J segment 5 bases; nucleotides outside the gene matches: 5. Germline values: CDR1 MNHEY, CDR2 SMNVEV (reference sequence). This CDR3 has 17 amino acids. CDR3 nucleotides: TGTGCCAGCAGTTTATGGGGACTAGCGGGAGCGGGAGATACGCAGTATTTT. Protein product: CASSLWGLAGAGDTQYF.

The rearrangement uses TRBV7-8 and TRBJ2-2; 7 positions match TRBD1. Germline CDR1 is SGHVS and CDR2 is FQNEAQ. The CDR3 runs 20 residues. The V gene end was trimmed by 5 bases and the J gene end by 0 bases; junction bases not matched to a gene: 18. The CDR3 DNA sequence: TGTGCCAGCAGCCCCGTTCGTTCTTGGGACAGTCGTCCGAACACCGGGGAGCTGTTTTTT. It yields the protein CASSPVRSWDSRPNTGELFF.

The V and J genes are TRBV11-3 and TRBJ2-1, with unresolved D. The length of the CDR3 is 12 residues. CDR1 is SGHNT and CDR2 is YENEEA in the germline V gene. The V end was cut by 5 bases, the J end by 8 bases, with 10 bases between. The CDR3 region has the DNA TGTGCCAGCAGCACCCAGCGAGATGAGCAGTTCTTC. Its protein is CASSTQRDEQFF.